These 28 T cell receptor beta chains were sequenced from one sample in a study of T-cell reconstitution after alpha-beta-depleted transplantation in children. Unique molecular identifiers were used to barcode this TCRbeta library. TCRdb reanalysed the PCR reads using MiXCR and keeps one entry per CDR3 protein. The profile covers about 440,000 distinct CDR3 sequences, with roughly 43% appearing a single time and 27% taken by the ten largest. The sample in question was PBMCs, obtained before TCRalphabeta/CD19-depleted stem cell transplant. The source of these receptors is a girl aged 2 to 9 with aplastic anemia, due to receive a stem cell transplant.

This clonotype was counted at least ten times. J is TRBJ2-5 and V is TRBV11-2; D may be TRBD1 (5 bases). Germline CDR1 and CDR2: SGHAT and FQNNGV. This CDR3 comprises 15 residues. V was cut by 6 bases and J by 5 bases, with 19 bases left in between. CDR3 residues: CASRRAYQGRETQYF. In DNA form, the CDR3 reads TGTGCCAGCAGGAGAGCATATCAGGGTCGGGAGACCCAGTACTTC. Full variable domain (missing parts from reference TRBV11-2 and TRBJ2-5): EAGVAQSPRYKIIEKRQSVAFWCNPISGHATLYWYQQILGQGPKLLIQFQNNGVVDDSQLPKDRFSAERLKGVDSTLKIQPAKLEDSAVYLCASRRAYQGRETQYFGPGTRLLVL.

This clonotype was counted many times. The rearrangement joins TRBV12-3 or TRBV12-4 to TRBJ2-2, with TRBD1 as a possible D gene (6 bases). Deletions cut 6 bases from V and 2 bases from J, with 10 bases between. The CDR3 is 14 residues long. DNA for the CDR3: TGTGCCAGCAGGGGACAAATAAACACCGGGGAGCTGTTTTTT. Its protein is CASRGQINTGELFF.

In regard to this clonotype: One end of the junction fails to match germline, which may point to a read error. The CDR3 DNA follows: TGCTGTGCTATAAGTCGGGCCTTGCAAATTATCTTAGAAGAGACCCAGTACTTC. It specifies CCAISRALQIILEETQYF. The chain employs TRBV20-1 and TRBJ2-5, with unresolved D. Germline V gene sequence: CDR1 DFQATT, CDR2 SNEGSKA (reference sequence). There are 18 residues in the CDR3.

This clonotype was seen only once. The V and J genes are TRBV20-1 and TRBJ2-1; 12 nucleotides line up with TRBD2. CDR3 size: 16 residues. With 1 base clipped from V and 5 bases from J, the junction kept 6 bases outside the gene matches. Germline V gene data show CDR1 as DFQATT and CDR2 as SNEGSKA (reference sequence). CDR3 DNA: TGCAGTGCTAGAGTCTCACTAGCGGGAGGCCACAATGAGCAGTTCTTC. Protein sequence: CSARVSLAGGHNEQFF.

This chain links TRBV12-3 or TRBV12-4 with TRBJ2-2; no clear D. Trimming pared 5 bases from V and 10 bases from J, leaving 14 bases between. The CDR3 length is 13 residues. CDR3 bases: TGTGCCAGCAGTCTATTAGCCGTCGAGGAGCTGTTTTTT. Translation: CASSLLAVEELFF.

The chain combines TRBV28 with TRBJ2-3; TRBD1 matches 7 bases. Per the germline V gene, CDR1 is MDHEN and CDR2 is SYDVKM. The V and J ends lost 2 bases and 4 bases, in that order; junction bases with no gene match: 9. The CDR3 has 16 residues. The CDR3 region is CASSLNRGLWADTQYF. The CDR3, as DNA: TGTGCCAGCAGTTTAAACAGGGGATTGTGGGCAGATACGCAGTATTTT.

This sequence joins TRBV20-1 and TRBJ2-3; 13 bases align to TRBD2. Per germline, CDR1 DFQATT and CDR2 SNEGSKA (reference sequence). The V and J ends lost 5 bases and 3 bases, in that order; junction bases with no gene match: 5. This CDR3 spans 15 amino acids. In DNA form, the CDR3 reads TGCAGTGCTGGAGGACTAGCGGGGGAGACAGATACGCAGTATTTT. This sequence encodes CSAGGLAGETDTQYF.

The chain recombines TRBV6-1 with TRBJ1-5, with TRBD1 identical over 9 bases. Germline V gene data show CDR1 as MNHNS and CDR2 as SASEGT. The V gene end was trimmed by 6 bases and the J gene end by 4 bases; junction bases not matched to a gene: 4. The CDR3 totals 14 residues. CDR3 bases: TGTGCCAGCAGGTCGGACAGGGGAAATCAGCCCCAGCATTTT. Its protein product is CASRSDRGNQPQHF.

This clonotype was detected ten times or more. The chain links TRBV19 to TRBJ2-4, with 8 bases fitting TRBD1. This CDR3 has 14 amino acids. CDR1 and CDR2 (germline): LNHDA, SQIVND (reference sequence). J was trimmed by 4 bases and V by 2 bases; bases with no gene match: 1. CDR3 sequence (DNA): TGTGCCAGTAGTATACAGGGGGCAAAAAACATTCAGTACTTC. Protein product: CASSIQGAKNIQYF.

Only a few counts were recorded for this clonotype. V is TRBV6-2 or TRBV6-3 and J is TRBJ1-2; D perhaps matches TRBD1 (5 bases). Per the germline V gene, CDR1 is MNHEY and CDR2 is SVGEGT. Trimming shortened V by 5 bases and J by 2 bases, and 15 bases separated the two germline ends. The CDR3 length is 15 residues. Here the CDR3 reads CASSPGTAQNYGYTF. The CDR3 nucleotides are TGTGCCAGCAGTCCTGGGACCGCCCAAAACTATGGCTACACCTTC.

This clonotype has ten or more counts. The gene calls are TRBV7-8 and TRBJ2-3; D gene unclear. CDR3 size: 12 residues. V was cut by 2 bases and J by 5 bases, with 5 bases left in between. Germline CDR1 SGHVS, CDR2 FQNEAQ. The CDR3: CASSLPRDTQYF. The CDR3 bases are TGTGCCAGCAGCTTACCTAGAGATACGCAGTATTTT.

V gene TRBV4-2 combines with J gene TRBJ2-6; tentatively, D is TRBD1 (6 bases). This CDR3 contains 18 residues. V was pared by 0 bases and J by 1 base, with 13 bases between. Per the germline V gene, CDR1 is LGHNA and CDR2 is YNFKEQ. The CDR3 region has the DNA TGTGCCAGCAGCCAAGAGGGGACAACCGTTTCTGGGGCCAACGTCCTGACTTTC. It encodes CASSQEGTTVSGANVLTF.

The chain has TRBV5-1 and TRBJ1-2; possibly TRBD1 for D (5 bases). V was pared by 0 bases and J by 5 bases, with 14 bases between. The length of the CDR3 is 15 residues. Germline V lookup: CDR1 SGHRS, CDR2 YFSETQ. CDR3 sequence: CASSLEVRGRYGYTF. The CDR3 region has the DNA TGCGCCAGCAGCTTGGAAGTCCGGGGGAGGTATGGCTACACCTTC.

The CDR3: CASSQDGGSNQPQHF. CDR3 in DNA: TGTGCCAGCAGCCAAGATGGGGGTAGCAATCAGCCCCAGCATTTT. The chain joins TRBV3-1 to TRBJ1-5; TRBD1 might be the D (5 bases). This CDR3 region has 15 residues. Trimming removed 0 bases from V and 0 bases from J, with 6 bases in between. Germline CDR1 LGHDT, CDR2 YNNKEL (reference sequence).

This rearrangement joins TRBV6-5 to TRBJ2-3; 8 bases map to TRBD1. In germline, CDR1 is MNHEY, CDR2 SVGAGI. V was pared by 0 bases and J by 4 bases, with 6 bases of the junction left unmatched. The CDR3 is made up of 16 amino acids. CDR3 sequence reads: CASSYSRTGFADTQYF. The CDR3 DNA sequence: TGTGCCAGCAGTTACTCGCGGACAGGGTTTGCAGATACGCAGTATTTT.

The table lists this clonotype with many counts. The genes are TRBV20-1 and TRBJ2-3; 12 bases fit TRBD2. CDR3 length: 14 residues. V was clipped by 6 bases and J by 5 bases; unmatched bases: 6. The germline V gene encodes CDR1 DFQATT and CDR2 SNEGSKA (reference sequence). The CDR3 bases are TGCAGTGCCACGACTAGCGGGAGTCTAGATACGCAGTATTTT. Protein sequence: CSATTSGSLDTQYF.

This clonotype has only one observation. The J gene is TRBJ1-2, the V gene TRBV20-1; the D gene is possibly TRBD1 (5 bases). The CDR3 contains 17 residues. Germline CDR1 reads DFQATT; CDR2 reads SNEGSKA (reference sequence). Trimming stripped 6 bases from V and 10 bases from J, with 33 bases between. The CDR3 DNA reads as TGCAGTGCCCAAGTCCGAGGAACTAGAGGCGTCAGAGGACACTACACCTTC. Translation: CSAQVRGTRGVRGHYTF.

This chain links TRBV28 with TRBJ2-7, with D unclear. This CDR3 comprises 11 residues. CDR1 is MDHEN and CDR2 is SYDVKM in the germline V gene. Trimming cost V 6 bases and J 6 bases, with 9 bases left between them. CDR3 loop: CASSGPFEQYF. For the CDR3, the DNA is TGTGCCAGCAGCGGTCCATTCGAGCAGTACTTC. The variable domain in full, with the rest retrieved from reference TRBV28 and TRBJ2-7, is DVKVTQSSRYLVKRTGEKVFLECVQDMDHENMFWYRQDPGLGLRLIYFSYDVKMKEKGDIPEGYSVSREKKERFSLILESASTNQTSMYLCASSGPFEQYFGPGTRLTVT.

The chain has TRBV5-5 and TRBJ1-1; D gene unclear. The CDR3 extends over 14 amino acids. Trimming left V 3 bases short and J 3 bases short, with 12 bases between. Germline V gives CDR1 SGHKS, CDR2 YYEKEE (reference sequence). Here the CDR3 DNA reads TGTGCCAGCAGCTCGAGCACAGTGGACACTGAAGCTTTCTTT. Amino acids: CASSSSTVDTEAFF.

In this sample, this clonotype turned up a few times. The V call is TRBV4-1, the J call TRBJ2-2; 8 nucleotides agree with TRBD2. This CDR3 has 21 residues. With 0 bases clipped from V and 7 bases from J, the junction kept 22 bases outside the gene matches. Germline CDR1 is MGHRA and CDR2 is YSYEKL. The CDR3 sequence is CASSQEVRVAGSGEGVGELFF. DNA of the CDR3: TGCGCCAGCAGCCAAGAGGTTCGGGTAGCGGGGAGTGGGGAAGGCGTCGGGGAGCTGTTTTTT.

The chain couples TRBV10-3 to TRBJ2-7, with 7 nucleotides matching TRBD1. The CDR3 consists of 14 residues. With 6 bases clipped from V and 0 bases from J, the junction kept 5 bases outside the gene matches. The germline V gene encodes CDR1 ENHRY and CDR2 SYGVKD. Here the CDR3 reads CAIRPTGSSYEQYF. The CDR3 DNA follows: TGTGCCATCAGACCGACAGGGAGCTCCTACGAGCAGTACTTC.

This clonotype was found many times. The CDR3 nucleotides are TGCGCCAGCAGCTTGGCCGAGAGGACAGATACGCAGTATTTT. Translated: CASSLAERTDTQYF. The rearrangement links TRBV5-1 to TRBJ2-3; D unresolved. V shed 0 bases and J shed 3 bases, with 8 bases lying between them. CDR1 is SGHRS and CDR2 is YFSETQ in the germline V gene. The CDR3 runs to 14 residues.

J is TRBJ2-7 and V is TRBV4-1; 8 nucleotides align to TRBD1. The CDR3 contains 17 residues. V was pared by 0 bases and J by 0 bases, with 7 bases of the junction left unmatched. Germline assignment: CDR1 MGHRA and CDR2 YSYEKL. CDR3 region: CASSQDWRTGSSYEQYF. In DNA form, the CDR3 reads TGCGCCAGCAGCCAAGATTGGCGGACAGGGAGCTCCTACGAGCAGTACTTC.

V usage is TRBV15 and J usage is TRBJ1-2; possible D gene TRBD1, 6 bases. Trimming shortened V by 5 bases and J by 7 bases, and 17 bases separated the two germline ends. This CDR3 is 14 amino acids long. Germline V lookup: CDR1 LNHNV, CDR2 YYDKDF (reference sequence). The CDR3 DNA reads TGTGCCACCAGCGCCTCCAGGGGCGTGGGTGGCTACACCTTC. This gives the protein CATSASRGVGGYTF.

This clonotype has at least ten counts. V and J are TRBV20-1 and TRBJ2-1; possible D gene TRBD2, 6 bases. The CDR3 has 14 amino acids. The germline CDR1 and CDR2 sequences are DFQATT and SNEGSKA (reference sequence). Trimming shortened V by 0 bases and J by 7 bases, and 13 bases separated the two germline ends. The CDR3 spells CSARDIKTRNEQFF. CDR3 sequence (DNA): TGCAGTGCTAGAGATATAAAGACTAGAAATGAGCAGTTCTTC.

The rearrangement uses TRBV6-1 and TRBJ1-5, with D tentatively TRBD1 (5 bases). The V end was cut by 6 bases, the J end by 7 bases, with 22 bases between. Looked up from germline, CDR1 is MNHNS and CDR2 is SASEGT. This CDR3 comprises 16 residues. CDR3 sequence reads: CASSPSSGGSFQPQHF. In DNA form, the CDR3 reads TGTGCCAGCAGCCCTTCATCCGGGGGATCGTTCCAGCCCCAGCATTTT.

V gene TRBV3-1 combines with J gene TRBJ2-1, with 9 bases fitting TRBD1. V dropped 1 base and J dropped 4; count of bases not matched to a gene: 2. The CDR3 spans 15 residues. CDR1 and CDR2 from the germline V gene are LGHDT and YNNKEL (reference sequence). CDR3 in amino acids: CASSQGQGVYNEQFF. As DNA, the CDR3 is TGTGCCAGCAGCCAAGGACAGGGGGTATACAATGAGCAGTTCTTC.

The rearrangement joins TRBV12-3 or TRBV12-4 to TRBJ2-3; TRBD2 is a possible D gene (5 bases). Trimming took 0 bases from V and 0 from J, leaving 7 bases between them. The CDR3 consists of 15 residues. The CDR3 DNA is TGTGCCAGCAGTTTAGCCGCGGGTAGCACAGATACGCAGTATTTT. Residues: CASSLAAGSTDTQYF.